Each of the 24 T cell receptor beta chains below was sequenced from the same sample in a study of control samples from healthy donors and cancer patients. Profiling relied on immunoSEQ multiplex PCR, and the TCRdb table lists in-frame clones only, not all of them. The sample records some 120,000 clones, approximately 92% being singletons. The sample taken for sequencing was blood. The receptors originated from a young man in good health.

This clone was observed a handful of times. This chain uses TRBV2 with TRBJ1-6; D is possibly TRBD1 (6 bases). The CDR3 totals 15 residues. The germline CDR1 and CDR2 sequences are SNHLY and FYNNEI. The ends were cut back, 3 bases at V and 9 bases at J, with 15 bases in the middle. The DNA of the CDR3 is TGTGCCAGCAGTGATGACGCCTTAGGGGGTTCACCCCTCCACTTT. It yields the protein CASSDDALGGSPLHF.

The chain uses TRBV13 and TRBJ2-1; unclear D gene. CDR1 and CDR2 (germline): PRHDT, FYEKMQ (reference sequence). The CDR3 consists of 14 residues. Trimming removed 4 bases from V and 1 base from J, with 8 bases in between. CDR3 sequence (DNA): TGTGCCAGCAGCTCAGACCAGTCCTACAATGAGCAGTTCTTC. Its protein product is CASSSDQSYNEQFF.

The sample holds a few counts of this clone. This chain connects TRBV19 to TRBJ2-1; 9 bases agree with TRBD2. Germline CDR1 LNHDA, CDR2 SQIVND (reference sequence). Unmatched junction bases numbered 10, after V lost 1 base and J lost 0 bases. This CDR3 has 19 residues. CDR3 amino acids: CASSIGASGTSSSYNEQFF. CDR3 nucleotide sequence: TGTGCCAGTAGTATAGGGGCTAGCGGGACGTCGAGCTCCTACAATGAGCAGTTCTTC.

J is TRBJ2-3 and V is TRBV30; 7 nucleotides line up with TRBD1. Losses at the gene ends were 3 bases for V and 6 bases for J; bases not matched to a gene: 9. The CDR3 totals 14 residues. Germline assignment: CDR1 GTSNPN and CDR2 SVGIG (reference sequence). The CDR3 loop reads CAWSPWGQLDTQYF. The CDR3 nucleotides are TGTGCCTGGAGCCCGTGGGGACAGTTGGATACGCAGTATTTT.

This chain joins TRBV10-3 and TRBJ2-1, with 10 bases that match TRBD1. The CDR3 extends over 13 amino acids. V was pared by 7 bases and J by 7 bases, with 4 bases of the junction left unmatched. CDR1 ENHRY and CDR2 SYGVKD come from the germline V gene. CDR3 loop: CAIMGQGLNEQFF. Written as DNA, the CDR3 is TGTGCCATCATGGGACAGGGGTTAAATGAGCAGTTCTTC.

The chain recombines TRBV6-4 with TRBJ2-1; TRBD2 matches at 8 bases. The CDR3 is made up of 15 amino acids. The germline V gene encodes CDR1 MRHNA and CDR2 SNTAGT. V was pared by 0 bases and J by 5 bases, with 3 bases of the junction left unmatched. CDR3 sequence (DNA): TGTGCCAGCAGTGACTCTCGCGGGGGGCACAATGAGCAGTTCTTC. Amino acid sequence: CASSDSRGGHNEQFF.

Worth noting for this clone: The junction differs from germline at one of its ends, possibly a read error. In the same sample, other DNA sequences code for this CDR3. This rearrangement joins TRBV5-1 to TRBJ1-1; 8 bases are shared with TRBD1. From germline, CDR1 is SGHRS and CDR2 YFSETQ. The CDR3 consists of 15 residues. CDR3 region: CASSLADRDNTEAFF. The CDR3 region has the DNA TGCGCCAGTAGCTTGGCGGACAGGGACAACACTGAAGCTTTCTTT.

This clone showed up just a few times. V and J are TRBV4-1 and TRBJ2-7, with D unclear. This CDR3 has 14 amino acids. Germline loops: CDR1 MGHRA, CDR2 YSYEKL. Trimming shortened V by 0 bases and J by 2 bases, and 8 bases separated the two germline ends. In DNA form, the CDR3 reads TGCGCCAGCAGCCAAGAAGTGCATGCCTACGAGCAGTACTTC. Its protein product is CASSQEVHAYEQYF.

The chain uses TRBV19 and TRBJ2-2, with 14 bases matching TRBD2. Germline-derived CDR1 and CDR2 are LNHDA and SQIVND (reference sequence). The CDR3 runs 18 residues. The junction had 12 bases not matched to a gene; V was cut back by 7 bases and J by 5 bases. Written as DNA, the CDR3 is TGTGCCAGTACCGAGTACTCGGGACTAGCGGGGGTAACCGGGGAGCTGTTTTTT. Residues: CASTEYSGLAGVTGELFF.

CDR3 protein: CASSSPSGVYNEQFF. DNA for the CDR3: TGTGCCAGCAGCTCCCCTAGCGGGGTCTACAATGAGCAGTTCTTC. V and J are TRBV14 and TRBJ2-1, with 9 bases lining up with TRBD2. This CDR3 has 15 amino acids. The J segment lost 3 bases and the V segment lost 5 bases, leaving 5 bases of the junction unmatched. Germline CDR1 and CDR2: SGHDN and FVKESK. The whole variable domain, remainder taken from reference TRBV14 and TRBJ2-1, is EAGVTQFPSHSVIEKGQTVTLRCDPISGHDNLYWYRRVMGKEIKFLLHFVKESKQDESGMPNNRFLAERTGGTYSTLKVQPAELEDSGVYFCASSSPSGVYNEQFFGPGTRLTVL.

About this clone itself: Other DNA sequences in the same sample also yield this CDR3. The chain carries TRBV11-2 and TRBJ1-1; D unresolved. Germline V CDR1 and CDR2: SGHAT, FQNNGV. This CDR3 is 13 amino acids long. The ends were cut back, 2 bases at V and 3 bases at J, with 7 bases in the middle. The CDR3 DNA is TGTGCCAGCAGCTTAACCTTGGACACTGAAGCTTTCTTT. It codes for CASSLTLDTEAFF.

The chain uses TRBV4-1 and TRBJ1-3; 8 bases line up with TRBD1. Losses at the gene ends were 0 bases for V and 0 bases for J; bases not matched to a gene: 10. The length of the CDR3 is 19 residues. Germline CDR1 and CDR2: MGHRA and YSYEKL. This CDR3 is CASSQDGTGLTRSGNTIYF. CDR3 nucleotide sequence: TGCGCCAGCAGCCAAGATGGGACAGGTCTTACCCGCTCTGGAAACACCATATATTTT.

The chain is built from TRBV6-5 and TRBJ2-7; D is unclear. Trimming took 4 bases from V and 7 from J, leaving 14 bases between them. Germline V lookup: CDR1 MNHEY, CDR2 SVGAGI. This CDR3 has 13 amino acids. CDR3 amino acids: CASSFDGLREQYV. The CDR3 coding sequence is TGTGCCAGCAGTTTCGACGGGCTGAGAGAGCAGTACGTC.

The CDR3 region is CASTNLKMGGTDTQYF. CDR3 coding DNA: TGTGCCAGCACCAACCTGAAAATGGGGGGGACAGATACGCAGTATTTT. This chain connects TRBV5-4 to TRBJ2-3; 7 positions match TRBD2. The CDR3 is made up of 16 amino acids. Germline values: CDR1 SGHNT, CDR2 YYREEE (reference sequence). Germline trimming cut 6 bases from V and 3 bases from J; bases unmatched to any gene: 13.

The gene calls are TRBV3-1 (or the pseudogene TRBV3-2) and TRBJ1-1; 7 bases match TRBD1. V lost 3 bases, J lost 7 bases, and 11 bases stayed unmatched. The CDR3 is 15 residues long. From germline, CDR1 is LGHDT and CDR2 YNNKEL (reference sequence). DNA for the CDR3: TGTGCCAGCAGCCAGGAAGGGGACAGCCGAATTGAAGCTTTCTTT. Its translation: CASSQEGDSRIEAFF.

The chain has TRBV5-1 and TRBJ2-7; D possibly corresponds to TRBD1 (5 bases). In germline, CDR1 is SGHRS, CDR2 YFSETQ. The V gene lost 5 bases and the J gene lost 1 base, with 7 bases spanning the gap. CDR3 length: 12 residues. The DNA of the CDR3 is TGCGCCAGCAGTAGGGGTTCCTACGAGCAGTACTTC. Residues: CASSRGSYEQYF.

This rearrangement joins TRBV12-3 or TRBV12-4 to TRBJ1-4; D unclear. V lost 5 bases to trimming and J lost 6 bases, with 10 bases between them. CDR3 length: 13 residues. In nucleotides, the CDR3 is TGTGCCAGCAGTGTCAACGCTGATGAAAAACTGTTTTTT. Translation: CASSVNADEKLFF.

The chain recombines TRBV5-4 with TRBJ2-1; no definite D call. The CDR3 runs 11 residues. Germline V gene data show CDR1 as SGHNT and CDR2 as YYREEE (reference sequence). V was cut by 1 base and J by 13 bases, with 9 bases left in between. CDR3 in amino acids: CASSLTGPQFF. The CDR3, as DNA: TGTGCCAGCAGCTTGACTGGACCACAGTTCTTC.

J is TRBJ1-6 and V is TRBV28; 9 bases agree with TRBD1. V was pared by 2 bases and J by 0 bases, with 14 bases of the junction left unmatched. Germline CDR1 reads MDHEN; CDR2 reads SYDVKM. CDR3 length: 21 residues. For the CDR3, the DNA is TGTGCCAGCAGTTTACCGGGACAGGGTCTACCTCCGAGCTCCTATAATTCACCCCTCCACTTT. This sequence encodes CASSLPGQGLPPSSYNSPLHF.

This clone has only a few counts. The rearrangement joins TRBV5-1 to TRBJ2-7; tentative D call: TRBD1 (5 bases). The V and J ends lost 4 bases and 2 bases respectively, with 13 bases between them. CDR1 is SGHRS, CDR2 YFSETQ, per germline. The CDR3 has 14 residues. Here the CDR3 reads CASSLNRKTYEQYF. In DNA form, the CDR3 reads TGCGCCAGCAGCCTCAACAGGAAAACCTACGAGCAGTACTTC.

V usage is TRBV4-2 and J usage is TRBJ2-5, with TRBD2 matching 10 bases. CDR3 length: 17 residues. Germline lookup yields CDR1 LGHNA and CDR2 YNFKEQ. With 0 bases clipped from V and 2 bases from J, the junction kept 6 bases outside the gene matches. The CDR3 is CASSQEGLANTQETQYF. DNA of the CDR3: TGTGCCAGCAGCCAAGAGGGACTAGCGAACACACAAGAGACCCAGTACTTC.

This chain connects TRBV7-2 to TRBJ1-2; D is unresolved. Germline-derived CDR1 and CDR2 are SGHTA and FQGNSA. CDR3 length equals 17 residues. The V gene lost 4 bases and the J gene lost 3 bases, with 21 bases spanning the gap. CDR3 region: CASSSSMSIDGDYGYTF. DNA of the CDR3: TGTGCCAGCAGCTCAAGCATGTCAATCGACGGGGACTATGGCTACACCTTC.

This sequence joins TRBV24-1 and TRBJ1-2; D is ambiguous. Trimming left V 3 bases short and J 6 bases short, with 22 bases between. This CDR3 is built from 17 residues. The V gene's germline CDR1 is KGHDR and CDR2 SFDVKD. CDR3 in DNA: TGTGCCACCAGTGATCCAAGCGGGCCTCACGGGTTCGATGGCTACACCTTC. As protein: CATSDPSGPHGFDGYTF.

The chain links TRBV19 to TRBJ2-1; 9 bases line up with TRBD2. This CDR3 contains 14 residues. V trimming: 4 bases; J trimming: 9 bases; junction bases outside the gene matches: 7. Germline CDR1 reads LNHDA; CDR2 reads SQIVND (reference sequence). This chain's CDR3 is CASSTRTSVGEQFF. Here the CDR3 DNA reads TGTGCCAGTAGTACGCGGACTAGCGTAGGTGAGCAGTTCTTC.